Each of the 2 T cell receptor beta chains below was sequenced from the same sample in a study of glioma-infiltrating T cells after dendritic cell vaccination. Produced via immunoSEQ multiplex PCR; TCRdb's table is partial and in-frame only. The sample carries approximately 50,000 clones, approximately 89% recorded once. Noted time point: after dendritic cell vaccination, including at tumor progression/relapse. This specimen was blood, taken after dendritic cell vaccination. All receptors derive from a human donor with glioblastoma.

The chain is built from TRBV6-6 and TRBJ2-1; D may be TRBD2 (7 bases). Deletions cut 5 bases from V and 9 bases from J, with 17 bases between. Germline CDR1 and CDR2: MNHNY and SVGAGI (reference sequence). The CDR3 consists of 14 residues. CDR3 DNA sequence: TGTGCCAGCAGTCCTACAGGGACTATAAGTGAGCAGTTCTTC. It yields the protein CASSPTGTISEQFF.

The chain joins TRBV7-2 to TRBJ1-2; D remains ambiguous. The V end lost 3 bases, the J end lost 8 bases, and 13 bases lay between the germline ends. Looked up from germline, CDR1 is SGHTA and CDR2 is FQGNSA. The CDR3 runs 13 residues. DNA for the CDR3: TGTGCCAGCAGCTTGGCACGTCAGTACGGCTACACCTTC. Translating gives CASSLARQYGYTF.